This is a list of T cell receptor beta chains from one sample in a study of shared clonotypes between healthy human individuals. The method was immunoSEQ multiplex PCR; TCRdb's version includes in-frame clones alone and lacks a portion of them. This table has nearly 750,000 clones, roughly 72% appearing once. The sample was memory CD4+ T cells sorted from blood. All receptors derive from a woman aged 25 to 39 in good health. The CDR3 runs from the conserved cysteine through the conserved F or W. The D gene is left open where the match is weak. Only some rows state a clone size, as once, few, many or a class for expanded clones.

v_gene	j_gene	d_gene	abundance	CDR3nt	CDR3aa
TRBV15	TRBJ2-3	TRBD2	NA	TGTGCCACCAGCAGAGGTCGGGGGGGAGTTTGGGATACGCAGTATTTT	CATSRGRGGVWDTQYF
TRBV6-5	TRBJ2-7	TRBD1	NA	TGTGCCAGCAGTTCCTTGGGGACAGCGACCTACGAGCAGTACTTC	CASSSLGTATYEQYF
TRBV5-4	TRBJ2-1	NA	NA	TGTGCCAGCAGCTTTGGCTCCTACAATGAGCAGTTCTTC	CASSFGSYNEQFF
TRBV2	TRBJ1-2	TRBD1	NA	TGTGCCAGCAGTCGGACAGGGGGATATGGCTACACCTTC	CASSRTGGYGYTF
TRBV27	TRBJ2-7	TRBD2	NA	TGTGCCAGCAGTTTATCGTTTAGGACTAGCGGGGGGCCCTACGAGCAGTACTTC	CASSLSFRTSGGPYEQYF
TRBV5-1	TRBJ1-3	TRBD1	NA	TGCGCCAGCAGCTTTGACGGACAGGCGAGCTCTGGAAACACCATATATTTT	CASSFDGQASSGNTIYF
TRBV15	TRBJ2-1	TRBD2	NA	TGTGCCACGCGCCCGGGACTAGCGGGATCCAATGAGCAGTTCTTC	CATRPGLAGSNEQFF
TRBV18	TRBJ2-7	NA	NA	TGTGCCAGCTCACCGGGAATGGGCGGGAACTCCTACGAGCAGTACTTC	CASSPGMGGNSYEQYF
TRBV5-6	TRBJ2-2	TRBD1	NA	TGTGCCAGCAGCTTGACAGGGGGCTTGAACACCGGGGAGCTGTTTTTT	CASSLTGGLNTGELFF
TRBV19	TRBJ2-1	NA	NA	TGTGCCAGTACCCTGGAAAGGTCTACGAATGAGCAGTTCTTC	CASTLERSTNEQFF
TRBV28	TRBJ1-2	NA	few	TGTGCCAGCAGTTCCGACGTCTATGGCTACACCTTC	CASSSDVYGYTF
TRBV6-5	TRBJ2-2	NA	NA	TGTGCCAGCAGATTCCGGTTTACCGGGGAGCTGTTTTTT	CASRFRFTGELFF
TRBV5-4	TRBJ2-1	TRBD2	few	TGTGCCAGCAGCAATCAGCTAGCGGGGTCTTACAATGAGCAGTTCTTC	CASSNQLAGSYNEQFF
TRBV14	TRBJ2-1	TRBD1	few	TGTGCCAGCAGCCCCCGAGGACAGGGGTCCTACAATGAGCAGTTCTTC	CASSPRGQGSYNEQFF
TRBV29-1	TRBJ1-5	TRBD1	once	TGCAGCGTGGCGACAGGGGATCAGCCCCAGCATTTT	CSVATGDQPQHF
TRBV7-7	TRBJ2-2	NA	NA	TGTGCCAGCAGCCCACTTTCGGGAGTGGATAACACCGGGGAGCTGTTTTTT	CASSPLSGVDNTGELFF
TRBV6-1	TRBJ2-3	TRBD1	NA	TGTGCCAGCCGGACAGGGGATACGCAGTATTTT	CASRTGDTQYF
TRBV6-6	TRBJ1-2	TRBD1	few	TGTGCCAGCGTCCGGACAGGAGGAAACTATGGCTACACCTTC	CASVRTGGNYGYTF
TRBV2	TRBJ2-7	TRBD1	once	TGTGCCAGCAGTGAAATGGGGACAGGGTCTTTCGAGCAGTACTTC	CASSEMGTGSFEQYF
TRBV5-1	TRBJ2-4	NA	NA	TGCGCCAGCAGCTTCAGCTGGGATTCAAACATTCAGTACTTC	CASSFSWDSNIQYF
TRBV4-2	TRBJ2-1	NA	NA	TGTGCCAGCAGCCAAGTTGGCGGGACTTACAATGAGCAGTTCTTC	CASSQVGGTYNEQFF
TRBV11-2	TRBJ2-7	NA	NA	TGTGCCAGCAGCTCCGCCACAAGGAACTACGAGCAGTACTTC	CASSSATRNYEQYF
TRBV25-1	TRBJ2-5	NA	many	TGTGCCAGCAGGTTGGGGGCTCAGGAGACCCAGTACTTC	CASRLGAQETQYF
TRBV4-1	TRBJ2-7	TRBD1	NA	TGCGCCAGCAGCCGTCCGGGACAGGGGATCGAGCAGTACTTC	CASSRPGQGIEQYF
TRBV27	TRBJ1-2	NA	few	TGTGCCAGCACCTCCCGGGGACACCGCCGAGGCTACACCTTC	CASTSRGHRRGYTF
TRBV9	TRBJ2-1	NA	NA	TGTGCCAGCAGCGTAGCCAGCGGCAACTACAATGAGCAGTTCTTC	CASSVASGNYNEQFF
TRBV19	TRBJ2-1	TRBD2	NA	TGTGCCAGTAGTATTTCTAGCGGGAGCCACAATGAGCAGTTCTTC	CASSISSGSHNEQFF
TRBV9	TRBJ2-1	NA	NA	TGTGCCAGCAGCTCCCGGGACATGGAATACAATGAGCAGTTCTTC	CASSSRDMEYNEQFF
TRBV19	TRBJ1-2	NA	once	TGTGCCAGCACAACGGGGGACATACGAACATCATATGGCTACACCTTC	CASTTGDIRTSYGYTF
TRBV7-8	TRBJ1-4	NA	NA	TGTGCCAGCAGCTTAAGAGGTACAGGGACTAATGAAAAACTGTTTTTT	CASSLRGTGTNEKLFF
TRBV5-1	TRBJ2-7	TRBD1	NA	TGCGCCAGCAGCTTGTTGAGGGACAGGCAAGCAAACGAGCAGTACTTC	CASSLLRDRQANEQYF
TRBV5-1	TRBJ2-3	TRBD1	NA	TGCGCCAGCACGGGACAGGGGAAGACAGATACGCAGTATTTT	CASTGQGKTDTQYF
TRBV19	TRBJ2-3	TRBD1	NA	TGTGCCACCTCCCGAGCTCCGGGACAGCAGGCTGATACGCAGTATTTT	CATSRAPGQQADTQYF
TRBV7-2	TRBJ1-3	NA	NA	TGTGCCAGCAGCTTAGAGGTATCCCCACTCTCTGGAAACACCATATATTTT	CASSLEVSPLSGNTIYF
TRBV2	TRBJ2-7	TRBD2	NA	TGTGCCAGCAGGGAACTAGCGTCCTCCTACGAGCAGTACTTC	CASRELASSYEQYF
TRBV11-2	TRBJ2-7	NA	few	TGTGCCAGCAGCCCAGGGGTCCTGGCCTACGAGCAGTACTTC	CASSPGVLAYEQYF
TRBV28	TRBJ1-4	NA	few	TGTGCCAGCAGGGGACTCACGCGTAATGAAAAACTGTTTTTT	CASRGLTRNEKLFF
TRBV14	TRBJ2-7	NA	NA	TGTGCCAGCAGCCGGCGCTACGAGCAGTACTTC	CASSRRYEQYF
TRBV4-1	TRBJ1-4	NA	once	TGCGCCAGCAGCCAAGACAGGCTCTCAACTAATGAAAAACTGTTTTTT	CASSQDRLSTNEKLFF
TRBV19	TRBJ2-1	TRBD1	NA	TGTGCCAGTAATATTGACAGGGACAATGAGCAGTTCTTC	CASNIDRDNEQFF
TRBV28	TRBJ1-4	NA	once	TGTGCCAGCAGTACTCCGGGACGTAAAAATGAAAAACTGTTTTTT	CASSTPGRKNEKLFF